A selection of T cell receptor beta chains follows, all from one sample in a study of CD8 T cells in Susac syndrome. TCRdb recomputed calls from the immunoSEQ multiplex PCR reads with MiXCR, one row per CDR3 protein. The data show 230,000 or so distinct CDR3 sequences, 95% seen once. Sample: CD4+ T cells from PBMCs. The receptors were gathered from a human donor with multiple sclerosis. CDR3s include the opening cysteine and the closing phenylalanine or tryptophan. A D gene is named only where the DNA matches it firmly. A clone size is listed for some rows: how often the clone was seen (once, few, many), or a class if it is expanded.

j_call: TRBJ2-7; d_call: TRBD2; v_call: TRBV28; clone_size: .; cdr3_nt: TGTGCCAGCAGAGCCGGGACTAGCGTTTACGAGCAGTACTTC; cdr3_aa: CASRAGTSVYEQYF
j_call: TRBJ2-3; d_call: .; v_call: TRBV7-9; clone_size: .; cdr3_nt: TGTGCCAGCAGCGAAAGGGAGTACACAGATACGCAGTATTTT; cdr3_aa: CASSEREYTDTQYF
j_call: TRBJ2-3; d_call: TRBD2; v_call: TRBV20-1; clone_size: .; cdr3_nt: TGCAGTGCTAGAAGCGGGACCTACACAGATACGCAGTATTTT; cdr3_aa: CSARSGTYTDTQYF
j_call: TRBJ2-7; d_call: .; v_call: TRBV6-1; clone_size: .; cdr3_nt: TGTGCCAGCACCCGAACCCGGTACGAGCAGTACTTC; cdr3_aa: CASTRTRYEQYF
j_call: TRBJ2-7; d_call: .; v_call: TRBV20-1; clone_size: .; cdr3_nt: TGCAGTGCAACGACATCGAGCGAGCAGTACTTC; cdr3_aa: CSATTSSEQYF
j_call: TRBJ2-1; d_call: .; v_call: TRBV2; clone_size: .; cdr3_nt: TGTGCCAGCAAGGCCCGTAGTGGACGTTCCAATGAGCAGTTCTTC; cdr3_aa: CASKARSGRSNEQFF
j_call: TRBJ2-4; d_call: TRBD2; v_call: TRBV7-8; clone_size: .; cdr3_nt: TGTGCCAGCAGCCAGGGCCGAGTCCCGGGACTAGCGGACTTGCTAGCCAAAAACATTCAGTACTTC; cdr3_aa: CASSQGRVPGLADLLAKNIQYF
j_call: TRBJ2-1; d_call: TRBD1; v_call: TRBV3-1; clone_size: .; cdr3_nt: TGTGCCAGCAGCCGACCCTTGAACAGGGGGTTCAATGAGCAGTTCTTC; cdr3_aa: CASSRPLNRGFNEQFF
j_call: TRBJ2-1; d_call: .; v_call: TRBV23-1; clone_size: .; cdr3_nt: TGCGCCAGCAGTCAATGCATCTCCTACAATGAGCAGTTCTTC; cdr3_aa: CASSQCISYNEQFF
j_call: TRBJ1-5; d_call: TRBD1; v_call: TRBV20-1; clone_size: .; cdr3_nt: TGCAGTGCTAGAAGACAGGGGGATCAGCCCCAGCATTTT; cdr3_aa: CSARRQGDQPQHF
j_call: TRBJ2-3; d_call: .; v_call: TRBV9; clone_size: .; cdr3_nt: TGTGCCAGCAGCGTAGGTAGGGGACCAGGCACAGATACGCAGTATTTT; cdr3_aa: CASSVGRGPGTDTQYF
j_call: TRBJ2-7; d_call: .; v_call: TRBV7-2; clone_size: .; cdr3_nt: TGTGCCAGCAGCTTAGAGAGGGGCGAGCAGTACTTC; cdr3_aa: CASSLERGEQYF
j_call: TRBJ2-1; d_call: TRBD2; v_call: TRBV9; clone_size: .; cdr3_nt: TGTGCCAGCAGCGTGACCAATAGCGGGAGTAATGAGCAGTTCTTC; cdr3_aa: CASSVTNSGSNEQFF
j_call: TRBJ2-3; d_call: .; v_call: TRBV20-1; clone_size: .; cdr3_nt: TGCAGTGCTAGACAGAGCACAGATACGCAGTATTTT; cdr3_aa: CSARQSTDTQYF
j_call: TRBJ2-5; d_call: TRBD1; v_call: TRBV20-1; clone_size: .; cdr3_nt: TGCAGTGCTAGAGATAGGCCGACAGGGACAGAGACCCAGTACTTC; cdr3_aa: CSARDRPTGTETQYF
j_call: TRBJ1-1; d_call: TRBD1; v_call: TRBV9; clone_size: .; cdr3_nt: TGTGCCAGCAGCGTGGGGACAGGGGCCACTGAAGCTTTCTTT; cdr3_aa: CASSVGTGATEAFF
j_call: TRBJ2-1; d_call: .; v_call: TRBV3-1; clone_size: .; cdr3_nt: TGTGCCAGCAGCCAGCTAGCAAAGGGCGAGCAGTTCTTC; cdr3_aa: CASSQLAKGEQFF
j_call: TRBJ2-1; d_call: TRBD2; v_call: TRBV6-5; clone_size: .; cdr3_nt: TGTGCCAGCAGTTACTCTGTTAGCGGGAGTTATATGCGGAAGTTCTTC; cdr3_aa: CASSYSVSGSYMRKFF
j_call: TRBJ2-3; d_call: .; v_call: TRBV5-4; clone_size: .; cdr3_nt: TGTGCCAGCAGCTTGGGTGAGACCGCGCCGGATACGCAGTATTTT; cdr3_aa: CASSLGETAPDTQYF
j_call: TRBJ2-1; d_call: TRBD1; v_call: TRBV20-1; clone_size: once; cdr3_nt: TGCAGTGCTAGAGATCGAGACAGGGACTCCTACAATGAGCAGTTCTTC; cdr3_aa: CSARDRDRDSYNEQFF
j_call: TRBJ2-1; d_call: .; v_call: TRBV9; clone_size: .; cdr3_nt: TGTGCCAGCAGCGCGTTAGACGGTCAAAATGAGCAGTTCTTC; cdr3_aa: CASSALDGQNEQFF
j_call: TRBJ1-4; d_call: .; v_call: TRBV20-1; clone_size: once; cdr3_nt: TGCAGTGTTGGCGAGGAAAATGAAAAACTGTTTTTT; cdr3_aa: CSVGEENEKLFF
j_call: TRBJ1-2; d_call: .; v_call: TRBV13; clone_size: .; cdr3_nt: TGTGCCAGCAGCTTGACAACCAACTATGGCTACACCTTC; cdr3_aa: CASSLTTNYGYTF
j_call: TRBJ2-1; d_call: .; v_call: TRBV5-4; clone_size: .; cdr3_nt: TGTGCCAGCAGCTTTCCTCGGACTCCTACCTACAATGAGCAGTTCTTC; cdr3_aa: CASSFPRTPTYNEQFF
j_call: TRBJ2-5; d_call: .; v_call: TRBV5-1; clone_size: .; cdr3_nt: TGCGCCAGCAGCTTGGTTCCCCGAGGGGAGACCCAGTACTTC; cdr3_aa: CASSLVPRGETQYF
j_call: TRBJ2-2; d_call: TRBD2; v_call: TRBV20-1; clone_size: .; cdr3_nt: TGCAGTGTGAGACTAGCGGCAACCGGGGAGCTGTTTTTT; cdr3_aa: CSVRLAATGELFF
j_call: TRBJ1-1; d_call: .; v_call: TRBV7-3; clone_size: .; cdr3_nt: TGTGCCAGCAGCCGACAGTCGAACACTGAAGCTTTCTTT; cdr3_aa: CASSRQSNTEAFF